The clone carrying this T cell receptor (beta chain) was seen only a few times. Its antigen is not known. Investigators prepared the TCR beta libraries by applying iRepertoire HTBI primers and Arm-PCR of CDR3 regions. TCRdb itself ran the multiplex PCR reads through MiXCR, one entry per CDR3 protein. The data hold 620,000 or so distinct CDR3 sequences, with 16% observed a single time. These data come from a study of regulatory T cells in long-lasting Graves disease. Documented time point: newly diagnosed GD, antithyroid drugs for less than 3 months. Generation of the TCR library employed RNA extracted from PBMCs. General study results and limits: Sample size, which was small, may have reduced accuracy.

Germline CDR1 and CDR2: DFQATT and SNEGSKA (reference sequence). The V gene lost 0 bases and the J gene lost 1 base, with 9 bases spanning the gap. This CDR3 contains 15 residues. A further study also used this sample, focusing on T cells in Graves' hyperthyroidism and ophthalmopathy.

This sequence originates from a woman younger than 45 with Graves disease. J is TRBJ1-4 and V is TRBV20-1; D ambiguous. The material sequenced was peripheral blood mononuclear cells (PBMCs), taken at new diagnosis, from a patient treated with antithyroid drugs. This CDR3 reads CSARDFEETNEKLFF. The CDR3 DNA follows: TGCAGTGCTAGAGACTTCGAGGAAACTAATGAAAAACTGTTTTTT.